This T cell receptor beta chain was recorded in a study of T-cell reconstitution after alpha-beta-depleted transplantation in children. Notes on the study in general: Counts and diversity of T cells one year after transplant came mostly from newly produced T cells. Where some patients showed high TCRbeta diversity at day 60, it came from recipient T cells and thymic progenitors that had survived. Approximately two months post-transplant, alpha-beta T cells reportedly originated from several hundred expanded graft clones.

Preparation of the TCRbeta library was carried out with unique molecular identifiers. TCRdb analysed the PCR reads with MiXCR anew, one entry per CDR3 protein. The top ten clones hold 9.1% of a sample with around 270,000 distinct CDR3 sequences, over 7.5% of them seen once. This CDR3 comprises 15 residues. CDR1 and CDR2 from the germline V gene are SGHKS and YYEKEE (reference sequence). The V and J ends lost 0 bases and 5 bases respectively, with 11 bases between them. About this clonotype: Its specificity is unknown.

Sequenced here: peripheral blood, sampled 360 days after TCRalphabeta/CD19-depleted stem cell transplant. This clonotype was sampled from a female patient aged 2-15 years who had a stem cell transplant for Fanconi anemia, so the T cells may come from the graft donor. The chain combines TRBV5-5 with TRBJ1-4; D remains unclear. The DNA for the CDR3 is TGTGCCAGCAGCTTGGTTGGGGTGTGGAATGAAAAACTGTTTTTT. This sequence encodes CASSLVGVWNEKLFF.